This T cell receptor (beta chain) derives from a study of CD8 T cells in ankylosing spondylitis. This clonotype was seen a handful of times. Its target is unknown. Overall study findings and caveats: Matched synovial fluid from ankylosing spondylitis patients was reported to be enriched for disease-linked clones. Ankylosing spondylitis blood appeared to carry a characteristic TCR beta motif of seven to nine highly homologous variants.

MiXCR, applied by TCRdb to the 5' RACE reads, yields one record per CDR3 protein. Here the sample spans some 350,000 distinct CDR3 sequences, roughly 15% being singletons. V was pared by 2 bases and J by 3 bases, with 21 bases between. The CDR3 totals 18 residues. Germline lookup yields CDR1 WNHNN and CDR2 SYGVQD (reference sequence). The source of this sequence is a male donor with ankylosing spondylitis or in good health (not recorded which). The chain recombines TRBV10-1 with TRBJ2-3, with TRBD2 as a possible D gene (7 bases). Sequencing used blood, either unsorted or a sorted T cell fraction (not recorded which). The CDR3 bases are TGCGCCAGCAGTGAGGCTGAGACTGGGGGGGCTGAAACAGATACGCAGTATTTT. Amino acid sequence: CASSEAETGGAETDTQYF.